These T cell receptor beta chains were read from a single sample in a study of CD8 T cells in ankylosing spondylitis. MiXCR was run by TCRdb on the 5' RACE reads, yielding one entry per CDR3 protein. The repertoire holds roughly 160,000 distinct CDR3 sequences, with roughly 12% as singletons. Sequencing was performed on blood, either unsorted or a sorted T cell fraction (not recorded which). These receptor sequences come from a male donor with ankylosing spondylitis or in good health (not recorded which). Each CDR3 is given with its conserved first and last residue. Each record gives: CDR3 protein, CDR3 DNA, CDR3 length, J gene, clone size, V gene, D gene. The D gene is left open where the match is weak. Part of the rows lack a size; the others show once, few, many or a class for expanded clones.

CAIAGLAGSGEQYF TGTGCCATCGCCGGACTAGCGGGATCGGGGGAGCAGTACTTC 14 TRBJ2-7 many TRBV10-3 TRBD2
CASSLGGTAVHHEQFF TGTGCCAGCAGCTTAGGAGGGACAGCAGTTCACCATGAGCAGTTCTTC 16 TRBJ2-1 many TRBV7-7 TRBD1
CASSFASQNTGELFF TGTGCCAGCAGCTTCGCTAGCCAGAACACCGGGGAGCTGTTTTTT 15 TRBJ2-2 few TRBV11-2 NA
CAISESSANYGYTF TGTGCCATCAGTGAGTCATCCGCTAACTATGGCTACACCTTC 14 TRBJ1-2 many TRBV10-3 NA
CASSPVSMAGELFF TGTGCCAGCAGCCCCGTTAGTATGGCCGGGGAGCTGTTTTTT 14 TRBJ2-2 NA TRBV3-1 NA
CSAYVAGNYDQPQHF TGCAGTGCTTACGTGGCGGGGAACTATGATCAGCCCCAGCATTTT 15 TRBJ1-5 few TRBV20-1 NA
CSVAASSYEQYF TGCAGCGTTGCGGCTAGCTCCTACGAGCAGTACTTC 12 TRBJ2-7 many TRBV29-1 NA
CASSRGDSGNTIYF TGTGCCAGCAGCCGGGGGGACTCTGGAAACACCATATATTTT 14 TRBJ1-3 many TRBV5-5 NA
CASSLGEGAAEAFF TGCGCCAGCAGCTTGGGGGAGGGAGCTGCCGAAGCTTTCTTT 14 TRBJ1-1 many TRBV5-1 NA
CASSQFTETGYTF TGCGCCAGCAGCCAATTCACAGAAACTGGCTACACCTTC 13 TRBJ1-2 many TRBV4-1 NA
CASKGEGNQPQHF TGTGCCAGCAAAGGGGAAGGCAATCAGCCCCAGCATTTT 13 TRBJ1-5 many TRBV19 NA
CATSRDRISGSTSTDTQYF TGTGCCACCAGCAGAGATCGAATTAGCGGCAGCACTAGCACAGATACGCAGTATTTT 19 TRBJ2-3 NA TRBV15 NA
CASSQRGRGSAKNIQYF TGTGCCAGCAGTCAAAGGGGGCGGGGATCCGCCAAAAACATTCAGTACTTC 17 TRBJ2-4 few TRBV6-1 NA
CASSAGVEQYF TGTGCCAGCAGCGCAGGGGTCGAGCAGTACTTC 11 TRBJ2-7 few TRBV9 NA
CASRSGGGENSPLHF TGTGCCAGCAGATCCGGGGGGGGGGAAAATTCACCCCTCCACTTT 15 TRBJ1-6 many TRBV12-3/TRBV12-4 NA
CSAPGGGGLPLNQETQYF TGCAGCGCCCCCGGGGGCGGCGGATTACCCCTAAATCAAGAGACCCAGTACTTC 18 TRBJ2-5 many TRBV29-1 NA
CAISESTYNEQFF TGTGCCATCAGTGAGTCGACCTACAATGAGCAGTTCTTC 13 TRBJ2-1 many TRBV10-3 NA
CASSFMGGNEQFF TGTGCCAGCAGTTTCATGGGGGGCAATGAGCAGTTCTTC 13 TRBJ2-1 many TRBV12-3/TRBV12-4 NA
CASSRGSGGSYEQYF TGTGCCAGCAGCCGGGGGTCGGGGGGCTCCTACGAGCAGTACTTC 15 TRBJ2-7 many TRBV12-3/TRBV12-4 TRBD2
CASSLHELALYNEQFF TGCGCCAGCAGCTTGCATGAACTAGCTCTATACAATGAGCAGTTCTTC 16 TRBJ2-1 many TRBV5-1 NA
CASSPSLGGNTEAFF TGTGCCAGCAGCCCCTCTCTGGGGGGGAACACTGAAGCTTTCTTT 15 TRBJ1-1 many TRBV3-1 NA
CASSPILQRGTEQYF TGTGCCAGCTCACCAATTCTCCAACGAGGAACCGAGCAGTACTTC 15 TRBJ2-7 few TRBV18 NA
CASSFGPDEQYF TGTGCCAGCAGTTTCGGACCCGACGAGCAGTACTTC 12 TRBJ2-7 few TRBV28 NA
CASSEYRGIGEKLFF TGTGCCAGCAGTGAATATCGGGGGATAGGGGAAAAACTGTTTTTT 15 TRBJ1-4 many TRBV25-1 NA
CASSLVRVYRSNTGELFF TGTGCCAGCAGCTTAGTCAGGGTATACAGGTCGAACACCGGGGAGCTGTTTTTT 18 TRBJ2-2 many TRBV7-8 NA
CASSEGSDTQYF TGTGCCAGCAGTGAGGGTTCAGATACGCAGTATTTT 12 TRBJ2-3 many TRBV25-1 NA
CASSSSSGEGYEQYF TGTGCCAGCTCATCCTCTAGCGGGGAGGGCTACGAGCAGTACTTC 15 TRBJ2-7 few TRBV18 TRBD2
CASSQDPTSGPLYEQYF TGTGCCAGCAGCCAAGACCCCACTAGCGGCCCACTTTACGAGCAGTACTTC 17 TRBJ2-7 NA TRBV14 TRBD2
CASSPPLADQETQYF TGTGCCAGCTCACCACCTCTAGCGGACCAAGAGACCCAGTACTTC 15 TRBJ2-5 many TRBV18 TRBD2
CASSQDGTSGMAYNEQFF TGCGCCAGCAGCCAAGATGGGACTAGCGGGATGGCCTACAATGAGCAGTTCTTC 18 TRBJ2-1 few TRBV4-1 TRBD2
CASSLGRGSGSPLHF TGTGCCAGCAGCTTAGGGCGGGGGTCGGGTTCACCCCTCCACTTT 15 TRBJ1-6 many TRBV7-6 NA
CASSPDSFYEQYF TGTGCCAGCAGCCCAGACAGTTTCTACGAGCAGTACTTC 13 TRBJ2-7 few TRBV7-9 NA
CATSSQLAGEYNEQFF TGTGCCACCAGCAGCCAACTAGCGGGAGAGTACAATGAGCAGTTCTTC 16 TRBJ2-1 NA TRBV15 TRBD2
CSVSSLAGGLQETQYF TGCAGCGTTTCCTCCCTCGCGGGAGGCCTCCAAGAGACCCAGTACTTC 16 TRBJ2-5 many TRBV29-1 TRBD2
CASSIRTGAPAEAFF TGCGCCAGCAGCATCAGGACAGGGGCGCCCGCTGAAGCTTTCTTT 15 TRBJ1-1 many TRBV5-1 TRBD1
CASSSQHTYEQYF TGCGCCAGCAGCTCCCAACACACGTACGAGCAGTACTTC 13 TRBJ2-7 few TRBV5-1 NA
CSAKLPGQGSETQYF TGCAGTGCAAAACTCCCGGGACAGGGATCGGAGACCCAGTACTTC 15 TRBJ2-5 many TRBV20-1 TRBD1
CASSTAGGRNEKLFF TGTGCCAGCAGCACAGCGGGGGGCAGGAATGAAAAACTGTTTTTT 15 TRBJ1-4 many TRBV7-9 NA
CASSRGGNQPQHF TGTGCCAGCAGTCGTGGGGGGAATCAGCCCCAGCATTTT 13 TRBJ1-5 many TRBV12-3/TRBV12-4 NA
CASRGQNYGYTF TGTGCCAGTAGAGGACAGAACTATGGCTACACCTTC 12 TRBJ1-2 NA TRBV19 NA
CSARAPTPNPNTEAFF TGCAGTGCTAGAGCCCCCACGCCAAACCCAAACACTGAAGCTTTCTTT 16 TRBJ1-1 NA TRBV20-1 NA
CVSSSYEHYF TGTGTCAGCAGTTCTTACGAGCATTACTTC 10 TRBJ2-7 NA TRBV6-2/TRBV6-3 NA
CASSLQRARTDTQYF TGTGCCAGCAGCTTGCAGCGGGCCCGCACAGATACGCAGTATTTT 15 TRBJ2-3 few TRBV7-6 NA
CSVEGSGRVGELFF TGCAGCGTTGAGGGGTCAGGGAGAGTCGGGGAGCTGTTTTTT 14 TRBJ2-2 many TRBV29-1 NA
CASSPRQGRSTGELFF TGTGCCAGCAGCCCTCGACAGGGGAGAAGCACCGGGGAGCTGTTTTTT 16 TRBJ2-2 NA TRBV7-2 TRBD1
CASSLGSGAGDEQFF TGTGCCAGCAGCTTAGGGTCGGGAGCGGGCGATGAGCAGTTCTTC 15 TRBJ2-1 many TRBV7-6 NA
CAITPSGIDTQYF TGTGCCATCACGCCTAGCGGGATTGATACGCAGTATTTT 13 TRBJ2-3 many TRBV10-3 TRBD2
CASSLSDSNYGYTF TGCGCCAGCAGCTTATCAGATTCTAACTATGGCTACACCTTC 14 TRBJ1-2 few TRBV5-1 NA